This TCR beta chain was sequenced for a study of regulatory dendritic cells for organ transplantation. TCRdb's copy holds only in-frame clones and misses some; the assay was immunoSEQ multiplex PCR. Here the sample spans approximately 28,000 clones, under 90% being singletons. This clone was observed a few times. Looked up from germline, CDR1 is LNHDA and CDR2 is SQIVND (reference sequence). Losses at the gene ends were 3 bases for V and 5 bases for J; bases not matched to a gene: 5. This CDR3 region has 14 residues. The sample taken for sequencing was naive CD8+ T cells from blood. This sample's subset: CD45RA+ naive T cells. The V call is TRBV19, the J call TRBJ1-2; 8 bases are shared with TRBD1. This receptor was identified in a human donor in good health. The CDR3: CASSIGQGAYGYTF. CDR3 nucleotide sequence: TGTGCCAGTAGTATTGGGCAGGGGGCTTATGGCTACACCTTC. Full variable domain (missing parts from reference TRBV19 and TRBJ1-2): DGGITQSPKYLFRKEGQNVTLSCEQNLNHDAMYWYRQDPGQGLRLIYYSQIVNDFQKGDIAEGYSVSREKKESFPLTVTSAQKNPTAFYLCASSIGQGAYGYTFGSGTRLTVV.